A single sample gave rise to the 20 T cell receptor beta chains below, sequenced in a study of T cell responses to AZD1222 COVID-19 vaccine. Libraries were prepared by immunoSEQ multiplex PCR; TCRdb keeps only in-frame clonotypes and omits some of them. The sample carries about 44,000 clones, 83% recorded once. This specimen was peripheral blood, taken on day 0 of AZD1222 vaccination. These receptors all stem from an adult in good health.

This chain connects TRBV7-3 to TRBJ2-3; D may be TRBD1 or TRBD2 (5 bases each). Trimming took off 2 bases at V and 4 bases at J, with 7 bases between the two ends. This CDR3 is built from 13 residues. Looked up from germline, CDR1 is SGHTA and CDR2 is FQGTGA. CDR3 in DNA: TGTGCCAGCAGCTTACTGGGGGCAGATACGCAGTATTTT. As protein: CASSLLGADTQYF. The full variable domain, in which reference TRBV7-3 and TRBJ2-3 provide the parts outside the CDR3, is GAGVSQTPSNKVTEKGKYVELRCDPISGHTALYWYRQSLGQGPEFLIYFQGTGAADDSGLPNDRFFAVRPEGSVSTLKIQRTERGDSAVYLCASSLLGADTQYFGPGTRLTVL.

The chain couples TRBV24-1 to TRBJ2-4, with a possible D match to TRBD2 (7 bases). Looked up from germline, CDR1 is KGHDR and CDR2 is SFDVKD. The length of the CDR3 is 15 residues. Trimming left V 7 bases short and J 3 bases short, with 15 bases between. CDR3 sequence: CATSPSGGLKNIQYF. CDR3 DNA: TGTGCCACCAGCCCCTCCGGGGGGCTCAAAAACATTCAGTACTTC.

The chain employs TRBV7-9 and TRBJ2-7; 8 bases map to TRBD1. From germline, CDR1 is SEHNR and CDR2 FQNEAQ (reference sequence). The CDR3 length is 13 residues. Unmatched junction bases numbered 3, after V lost 7 bases and J lost 1 base. CDR3 loop: CASNRQGSYEQYF. CDR3 nucleotides: TGTGCCAGCAATCGACAGGGGTCCTACGAGCAGTACTTC.

The rearrangement joins TRBV18 to TRBJ2-5, with D possibly being TRBD2 (6 bases). Germline V gene lookup returns CDR1 KGHSH and CDR2 LQKENI. The CDR3 is 14 amino acids. V was cut by 3 bases and J by 2 bases, with 10 bases left in between. CDR3 sequence reads: CASSPGLDQETQYF. The CDR3 DNA reads TGTGCCAGCTCACCGGGACTGGATCAAGAGACCCAGTACTTC. The complete variable domain, with remaining parts taken from reference TRBV18 and TRBJ2-5, reads NAGVMQNPRHLVRRRGQEARLRCSPMKGHSHVYWYRQLPEEGLKFMVYLQKENIIDESGMPKERFSAEFPKEGPSILRIQQVVRGDSAAYFCASSPGLDQETQYFGPGTRLLVL.

The table lists this clone with a count of one. The rearrangement joins TRBV28 to TRBJ1-5; D gene ambiguous. Trimming cost V 6 bases and J 5 bases, with 20 bases left between them. Germline CDR1 reads MDHEN; CDR2 reads SYDVKM. The CDR3 has 16 amino acids. CDR3 coding DNA: TGTGCCAGCAGATCGCCTGTATTGTCAGGTGATCAGCCCCAGCATTTT. As protein: CASRSPVLSGDQPQHF.

This chain connects TRBV11-2 to TRBJ1-2; D gene unclear. The CDR3 consists of 14 residues. Germline assignment: CDR1 SGHAT and CDR2 FQNNGV. Trimming pared 5 bases from V and 1 base from J, leaving 11 bases between. CDR3 nucleotide sequence: TGTGCCAGCAGCCTGGCACAGCTTAACTATGGCTACACCTTC. Its translation is CASSLAQLNYGYTF.

The J gene is TRBJ2-5, the V gene TRBV9; weak D call: TRBD1 (5 bases). Trimming removed 6 bases from V and 0 bases from J, with 12 bases in between. Germline V gene sequence: CDR1 SGDLS, CDR2 YYNGEE. The CDR3 contains 14 residues. The DNA for the CDR3 is TGTGCCAGCACCCCCAAGGGGAACCAAGAGACCCAGTACTTC. It specifies CASTPKGNQETQYF.

The chain links TRBV6-6 to TRBJ1-3, with TRBD1 as a possible D gene (6 bases). Germline V gives CDR1 MNHNY, CDR2 SVGAGI (reference sequence). V lost 1 base and J 0 bases, leaving 7 bases between the germline ends. The CDR3 consists of 15 residues. CDR3 bases: TGTGCCAGCAGTTACTTGGACAGCTCTGGAAACACCATATATTTT. It encodes CASSYLDSSGNTIYF.

This clone was detected only once. J is TRBJ1-2 and V is TRBV5-6, with a possible D match to TRBD1 (6 bases). V lost 6 bases and J 0 bases, leaving 12 bases between the germline ends. The length of the CDR3 is 14 residues. Germline V gives CDR1 SGHDT, CDR2 YYEEEE. CDR3 bases: TGTGCCAGCATCGACAGGTTAGCTAACTATGGCTACACCTTC. Translated: CASIDRLANYGYTF.

CDR3 sequence reads: CASTATSDSGQYF. CDR3 coding DNA: TGTGCCAGCACAGCGACTAGCGACTCCGGGCAGTACTTC. The gene calls are TRBV7-9 and TRBJ2-7; 8 bases are shared with TRBD2. The CDR3 spans 13 residues. V lost 7 bases, J lost 9 bases, and 11 bases stayed unmatched. Per germline, CDR1 SEHNR and CDR2 FQNEAQ (reference sequence).

The chain links TRBV29-1 to TRBJ2-3, with a possible D match to TRBD2 (5 bases). The CDR3 contains 12 residues. Germline lookup yields CDR1 SQVTM and CDR2 ANQGSEA. DNA for the CDR3: TGCACAGTGGAGGTTCGCACAGATACGCAGTATTTT. Translating it yields CTVEVRTDTQYF.

CDR3 sequence reads: CASSPQENYGYTF. The CDR3, as DNA: TGTGCCAGCTCACCCCAGGAAAACTATGGCTACACCTTC. The chain recombines TRBV18 with TRBJ1-2; D is uncertain. The CDR3 is made up of 13 amino acids. The V end lost 3 bases, the J end lost 2 bases, and 7 bases lay between the germline ends. Germline lookup yields CDR1 KGHSH and CDR2 LQKENI.

V gene TRBV30 combines with J gene TRBJ1-6; D is perhaps TRBD1 (5 bases). The germline V and J ends were trimmed by 4 bases and 7 bases, with 11 bases remaining between them. This CDR3 region has 13 residues. Germline V lookup: CDR1 GTSNPN, CDR2 SVGIG (reference sequence). The CDR3 region has the DNA TGTGCCTGGACCAGACAGCCAAATTCACCCCTCCACTTT. It codes for CAWTRQPNSPLHF.

The rearrangement joins TRBV6-5 to TRBJ2-7; 9 nucleotides line up with TRBD2. V trimming: 7 bases; J trimming: 3 bases; junction bases outside the gene matches: 7. The germline CDR1 and CDR2 sequences are MNHEY and SVGAGI. This CDR3 has 14 amino acids. CDR3: CASTPASGVYEQYF. CDR3 coding DNA: TGTGCCAGCACCCCCGCTAGCGGGGTCTACGAGCAGTACTTC.

The chain carries TRBV24-1 and TRBJ2-7; TRBD2 might be the D (6 bases). CDR3 length: 15 amino acids. The V and J ends lost 3 bases and 3 bases respectively, with 14 bases between them. Germline loops: CDR1 KGHDR, CDR2 SFDVKD. The CDR3 DNA sequence: TGTGCCACCAGTGATCCCTGGCGGGGTGACTACGAGCAGTACTTC. It encodes CATSDPWRGDYEQYF.

J is TRBJ2-7 and V is TRBV24-1; TRBD1 is a possible D gene (6 bases). The CDR3 length is 13 residues. Trimming took 2 bases from V and 7 from J, leaving 11 bases between them. Germline V lookup: CDR1 KGHDR, CDR2 SFDVKD. The CDR3 loop is CATSDSGVGEQYF. CDR3 coding DNA: TGTGCCACCAGTGATTCAGGGGTAGGAGAGCAGTACTTC.

The chain recombines TRBV7-3 with TRBJ2-1, with 11 positions matching TRBD1. The germline CDR1 and CDR2 sequences are SGHTA and FQGTGA. With 5 bases clipped from V and 7 bases from J, the junction kept 13 bases outside the gene matches. This CDR3 contains 17 residues. CDR3: CASSRVTGTGGFNEQFF. CDR3 DNA sequence: TGTGCCAGCAGCCGAGTAACCGGGACAGGGGGGTTTAATGAGCAGTTCTTC.

V usage is TRBV4-3 and J usage is TRBJ1-2; no definite D call. The V gene's germline CDR1 is LGHNA and CDR2 YSLEER. The CDR3 is 15 residues long. V was clipped by 4 bases and J by 4 bases, with 16 bases between them. The CDR3 region is CASSPFGREPYGYTF. As DNA, the CDR3 is TGCGCCAGCAGCCCCTTCGGACGGGAGCCCTATGGCTACACCTTC.

V is TRBV6-2 or TRBV6-3 and J is TRBJ2-2; 13 positions agree with TRBD2. Germline CDR1 and CDR2: MNHEY and SVGEGT. Unmatched junction bases numbered 21, after V lost 6 bases and J lost 5 bases. The CDR3 length is 21 residues. The CDR3: CASSRPQSGLAGPRGTGELFF. Written as DNA, the CDR3 is TGTGCCAGCAGCCGACCCCAGTCGGGACTAGCGGGACCCAGGGGGACCGGGGAGCTGTTTTTT.

The DNA for the CDR3 is TGCGCCAGCAGTGAGGACACCAATGAGCAGTTCTTC. Amino acid sequence: CASSEDTNEQFF. This rearrangement joins TRBV10-1 to TRBJ2-1; the D is unclear. This CDR3 is built from 12 residues. CDR1 WNHNN and CDR2 SYGVQD come from the germline V gene (reference sequence). Trimming shortened V by 2 bases and J by 6 bases, and 5 bases separated the two germline ends.